The clone carrying this T cell receptor beta chain was counted many times. This sample is drawn from a study of T cells in Graves' hyperthyroidism and ophthalmopathy. This CDR3 spans 14 amino acids. V was clipped by 5 bases and J by 7 bases, with 15 bases between them. Researchers defined stable Graves' hyperthyroidism as no ophthalmopathy progression within 18 months. Exclusion followed for patients with uncontrolled infection, other autoimmune disease, pregnancy or lactation. Researchers amplified the TCR beta CDR3 regions from RNA transcripts. Initially, a first-round RT-PCR of the TCR CDR3 employed the HTBI primer set. TCRdb reprocessed the multiplex PCR reads via MiXCR and lists one record per CDR3 protein. The data show roughly 420,000 distinct CDR3 sequences, 15% to 19% seen once.

This clonotype was obtained from a woman under 30 with Graves' hyperthyroidism. The rearrangement joins TRBV12-3 or TRBV12-4 to TRBJ1-5; no firm D call. The source material was blood. The DNA for the CDR3 is TGTGCCAGCAGTGCATGGGGAGGACGACAGCCCCAGCATTTT. This codes for CASSAWGGRQPQHF.